One and the same sample provided the 28 T cell receptor beta chains below, sequenced in a study of blood T cells in healthy people across ages. A J-beta primer mix and a sample-barcoded 5' primer were used in a second PCR of about 7 to 12 cycles. MiXCR was run by TCRdb on the 5' RACE reads, yielding one entry per CDR3 protein. The table lists roughly 900,000 distinct CDR3 sequences, 40% to 60% of them singletons, with 13% in the top ten. What was sequenced was blood. The receptors originated from a man aged 25-45 years in good health.

This clonotype was recorded many times. The CDR3 sequence is CASSPGQHNEQFF. The CDR3 DNA reads as TGTGCCAGCTCGCCGGGACAGCACAATGAGCAGTTCTTC. This rearrangement joins TRBV21-1 to TRBJ2-1; the D call TRBD1 from the table was never checked on the DNA. TRBV21-1 is tagged as a pseudogene. CDR3 length equals 13 residues.

CDR3 amino acids: CASSPVSRGQGTYNEQFF. The CDR3 DNA is TGTGCCAGCTCACCAGTCAGTAGGGGGCAGGGTACCTACAATGAGCAGTTCTTC. The rearrangement joins TRBV18 to TRBJ2-1, with TRBD1 identical over 7 bases. Germline V lookup: CDR1 KGHSH, CDR2 LQKENI. The CDR3 runs 18 residues. With V trimmed by 2 bases and J by 2 bases, 12 bases remained unmatched. Supplemented by reference TRBV18 and TRBJ2-1, the full variable domain reads NAGVMQNPRHLVRRRGQEARLRCSPMKGHSHVYWYRQLPEEGLKFMVYLQKENIIDESGMPKERFSAEFPKEGPSILRIQQVVRGDSAAYFCASSPVSRGQGTYNEQFFGPGTRLTVL.

This clonotype was picked up a small number of times. The CDR3, as DNA: TGTGCCAGCAGCCAAGGCACGGGGGCGCAACAAGAGACCCAGTACTTC. Protein: CASSQGTGAQQETQYF. The chain recombines TRBV4-2 with TRBJ2-5; D is possibly TRBD1 or TRBD2 (6 bases each). The CDR3 spans 16 residues. With 1 base removed from V and 2 bases from J, the gap between germline ends came to 14 bases. Germline V gene sequence: CDR1 LGHNA, CDR2 YNFKEQ.

The V gene is TRBV5-6, the J gene TRBJ2-1, with D hard to call. Trimming left V 4 bases short and J 1 base short, with 12 bases between. In germline, CDR1 is SGHDT, CDR2 YYEEEE. This CDR3 comprises 15 residues. CDR3 bases: TGTGCCAGCAGCGATTATTGGGGTTCCTACAATGAGCAGTTCTTC. Its translation is CASSDYWGSYNEQFF.

The chain combines TRBV7-9 with TRBJ2-3; a possible D gene is TRBD1 (6 bases). This CDR3 spans 17 amino acids. Trimming removed 5 bases from V and 0 bases from J, with 18 bases in between. The V gene's germline CDR1 is SEHNR and CDR2 FQNEAQ (reference sequence). CDR3 protein: CASSPRKTGLSTDTQYF. Written as DNA, the CDR3 is TGTGCCAGCAGCCCCAGGAAGACAGGACTTAGCACAGATACGCAGTATTTT.

This clonotype occurred once. The V and J genes are TRBV6-2 or TRBV6-3 and TRBJ1-4; D not certain. V was cut by 8 bases and J by 8 bases, with 21 bases left in between. Germline-derived CDR1 and CDR2 are MNHEY and SVGEGT. This CDR3 region has 15 residues. The CDR3 coding sequence is TGTGCCAGCGCCCTAGTGAGTCCCACGGACGAAAAACTGTTTTTT. Its translation is CASALVSPTDEKLFF.

The rearrangement links TRBV27 to TRBJ1-3; weak D call: TRBD1 (5 bases). Trimming cost V 3 bases and J 2 bases, with 20 bases left between them. The V gene's germline CDR1 is MNHEY and CDR2 SMNVEV (reference sequence). The CDR3 is 18 residues long. In DNA, the CDR3 is TGTGCCAGCAGTTTTTTCCCCCCGGGATCAGGGACTGGAAACACCATATATTTT. Amino acids: CASSFFPPGSGTGNTIYF.

The rearrangement links TRBV4-1 to TRBJ1-5; a possible D gene is TRBD1 (5 bases). The CDR3 is 13 amino acids. Germline lookup yields CDR1 MGHRA and CDR2 YSYEKL. Deletions cut 3 bases from V and 6 bases from J, with 9 bases between. The CDR3 nucleotides are TGCGCCAGCAGCCAGGAGGGGATTCAGCCCCAGCATTTT. It codes for CASSQEGIQPQHF.

The chain uses TRBV12-3 or TRBV12-4 and TRBJ2-7; 9 nucleotides match TRBD1. V shed 7 bases and J 2 bases; nucleotides not matched to a gene: 6. The CDR3 extends over 14 amino acids. CDR3 protein: CASTQGTGTYEQYF. The CDR3 region has the DNA TGTGCCAGCACCCAGGGGACAGGGACCTACGAGCAGTACTTC.

This clonotype came up once. A junction boundary mismatches the germline segment, possibly from a read error. This sequence joins TRBV6-5 and TRBJ2-4, with D possibly TRBD2 on 6 matching bases. The length of the CDR3 is 15 residues. Germline values: CDR1 MNHEY, CDR2 SVGAGI. The CDR3 loop reads CAGSPGGLAKNIQYF. CDR3 coding DNA: TGTGCCGGCAGCCCCGGGGGACTAGCCAAAAACATTCAGTACTTC.

CDR3 protein: CASSVFRADTQYF. CDR3 bases: TGTGCCAGCAGTGTATTCAGGGCAGATACGCAGTATTTT. This chain links TRBV6-1 with TRBJ2-3; D might be TRBD1 (5 bases). There are 13 residues in the CDR3. Trimming stripped 4 bases from V and 4 bases from J, with 9 bases between. Germline CDR1 reads MNHNS; CDR2 reads SASEGT.

This rearrangement joins TRBV20-1 to TRBJ1-1; unclear D gene. The germline V gene has CDR1 DFQATT and CDR2 SNEGSKA (reference sequence). The CDR3 covers 13 residues. Trimming shortened V by 1 base and J by 3 bases, and 9 bases separated the two germline ends. The CDR3 region has the DNA TGCAGTGCTAGAGGACCCGCGGACACTGAAGCTTTCTTT. Its protein product is CSARGPADTEAFF.

This sequence joins TRBV12-3 or TRBV12-4 and TRBJ2-3; D is undetermined. This CDR3 is 13 amino acids long. Deletions cut 6 bases from V and 4 bases from J, with 11 bases between. In DNA, the CDR3 is TGTGCCAGCAGCCGCGTGAGTGCAGATACGCAGTATTTT. Protein: CASSRVSADTQYF.

V is TRBV28 and J is TRBJ2-3; D is unclear. The CDR3 is made up of 11 amino acids. The V end was cut by 0 bases, the J end by 8 bases, with 3 bases between. Germline V gene lookup returns CDR1 MDHEN and CDR2 SYDVKM. CDR3 residues: CASSLWGTQYF. DNA for the CDR3: TGTGCCAGCAGTTTATGGGGTACGCAGTATTTT.

CDR3: CASSFSSGGQNEQFF. As DNA, the CDR3 is TGTGCCAGCAGCTTCTCTAGCGGGGGCCAGAATGAGCAGTTCTTC. This chain links TRBV7-9 with TRBJ2-1; 10 bases are a match to TRBD2. This CDR3 contains 15 residues. The trim removed 3 bases at V and 7 bases at J, leaving 6 bases unmatched. Looked up from germline, CDR1 is SEHNR and CDR2 is FQNEAQ (reference sequence).

The CDR3 DNA follows: TGTGCCACCAGCAGTCCCAAAGAGACCCAGTACTTC. It encodes CATSSPKETQYF. This chain links TRBV15 with TRBJ2-7; D call uncertain. The DNA end favors TRBJ2-5, so the J call may be wrong. The CDR3 runs 12 residues. Germline V CDR1 and CDR2: LNHNV, YYDKDF (reference sequence).

The chain employs TRBV6-2 or TRBV6-3 and TRBJ1-5; D is uncertain. Per the germline V gene, CDR1 is MNHEY and CDR2 is SVGEGT. The CDR3 loop spans 12 amino acids. V shed 6 bases and J shed 9 bases, with 12 bases lying between them. The CDR3 sequence is CASSHRIGPQHF. The CDR3 region has the DNA TGTGCCAGCAGCCACCGCATTGGGCCCCAGCATTTT.

The chain employs TRBV7-9 and TRBJ1-1; perhaps TRBD1 as D (6 bases). V was clipped by 5 bases and J by 5 bases, with 15 bases between them. The length of the CDR3 is 14 residues. Per germline, CDR1 SEHNR and CDR2 FQNEAQ (reference sequence). In nucleotides, the CDR3 is TGTGCCAGCAGCGTTAACCTACAGGGTACTGAAGCTTTCTTT. Protein: CASSVNLQGTEAFF.

The chain links TRBV10-3 to TRBJ2-7; the D is unclear. The V end was cut by 3 bases, the J end by 2 bases, with 5 bases between. Germline values: CDR1 ENHRY, CDR2 SYGVKD. This CDR3 comprises 12 residues. The CDR3 is CAISDIAYEQYF. Written as DNA, the CDR3 is TGTGCCATCAGTGACATAGCCTACGAGCAGTACTTC.

This clonotype was observed many times. This chain links TRBV21-1 with TRBJ2-7. TRBV21-1 is a known pseudogene. This CDR3 has 11 amino acids. For the CDR3, the DNA is TGTGCCAGCAAAGGTACGGCCGAGCAGTACTTC. It encodes CASKGTAEQYF.

The V gene is TRBV29-1, the J gene TRBJ2-1; TRBD2 agrees at 8 bases. The J call is doubtful: the DNA matches TRBJ2-7 better. Germline CDR1 and CDR2: SQVTM and ANQGSEA. The CDR3 is 15 amino acids. CDR3 bases: TGCAGCGTTGAAGATATCGCGGGGGGTTACAATGAGCAGTACTTC. It is translated as CSVEDIAGGYNEQYF.

This clonotype was found once. This chain uses TRBV7-8 with TRBJ2-7; D ambiguous. The length of the CDR3 is 15 residues. Trimming removed 0 bases at V and 3 bases at J, with 12 bases between. Germline lookup yields CDR1 SGHVS and CDR2 FQNEAQ. CDR3 sequence: CASSLALQPFYEQYF. The DNA of the CDR3 is TGTGCCAGCAGCTTAGCGTTACAGCCCTTCTACGAGCAGTACTTC.

V and J are TRBV11-3 and TRBJ2-1; 12 bases agree with TRBD2. This CDR3 is 13 amino acids long. CDR1 SGHNT and CDR2 YENEEA come from the germline V gene. The CDR3 sequence: CVLAGGAYNEQFF. The CDR3, as DNA: TGTGTACTAGCGGGGGGAGCTTACAATGAGCAGTTCTTC.

This clonotype was found a few times. The CDR3 sequence: CIISGTNSTDTQYF. CDR3 sequence (DNA): TGCATCATAAGTGGGACAAATAGCACAGATACGCAGTATTTT. The chain couples TRBV29-1 to TRBJ2-3; TRBD1 might be the D (6 bases). CDR1 is SQVTM and CDR2 is ANQGSEA in the germline V gene. There are 14 residues in the CDR3.

The rearrangement uses TRBV2 and TRBJ2-5; 7 bases are a match to TRBD2. The end of the DNA is better explained by TRBJ2-7, so the J call may be wrong. Germline lookup yields CDR1 SNHLY and CDR2 FYNNEI. CDR3 length: 15 residues. Written as DNA, the CDR3 is TGTGCCAGCAGTGAAACGGGGACTACTTCCTACGAGCAGTACTTC. This sequence encodes CASSETGTTSYEQYF.

This chain links TRBV4-1 with TRBJ2-7; perhaps D is TRBD1 or TRBD2 (5 bases each). CDR3 size: 14 residues. Trimming cost V 5 bases and J 7 bases, with 18 bases left between them. Per the germline V gene, CDR1 is MGHRA and CDR2 is YSYEKL. The CDR3 DNA reads as TGCGCCAGCAGCGAGAATAGGGCTGGGGGAGAGCAGTACTTC. Translating gives CASSENRAGGEQYF.

The chain combines TRBV9 with TRBJ2-7; D gene uncertain. V was pared by 0 bases and J by 3 bases, with 10 bases between. The germline gives CDR1 SGDLS, CDR2 YYNGEE. The CDR3 extends over 14 amino acids. Here the CDR3 reads CASSVEQISYEQYF. CDR3 DNA: TGTGCCAGCAGCGTAGAACAGATAAGCTACGAGCAGTACTTC. The full variable domain, rest sourced from reference TRBV9 and TRBJ2-7, is DSGVTQTPKHLITATGQRVTLRCSPRSGDLSVYWYQQSLDQGLQFLIQYYNGEERAKGNILERFSAQQFPDLHSELNLSSLELGDSALYFCASSVEQISYEQYFGPGTRLTVT.

This clonotype has a handful of counts. V is TRBV20-1 and J is TRBJ1-1; 8 bases are shared with TRBD1. The CDR3 runs to 15 residues. CDR1 is DFQATT, CDR2 SNEGSKA, per germline (reference sequence). Germline trimming cut 1 base from V and 5 bases from J; bases unmatched to any gene: 9. The CDR3 reads CSARVGGQGRTEAFF. The DNA of the CDR3 is TGCAGTGCTAGAGTGGGCGGACAGGGACGGACTGAAGCTTTCTTT.